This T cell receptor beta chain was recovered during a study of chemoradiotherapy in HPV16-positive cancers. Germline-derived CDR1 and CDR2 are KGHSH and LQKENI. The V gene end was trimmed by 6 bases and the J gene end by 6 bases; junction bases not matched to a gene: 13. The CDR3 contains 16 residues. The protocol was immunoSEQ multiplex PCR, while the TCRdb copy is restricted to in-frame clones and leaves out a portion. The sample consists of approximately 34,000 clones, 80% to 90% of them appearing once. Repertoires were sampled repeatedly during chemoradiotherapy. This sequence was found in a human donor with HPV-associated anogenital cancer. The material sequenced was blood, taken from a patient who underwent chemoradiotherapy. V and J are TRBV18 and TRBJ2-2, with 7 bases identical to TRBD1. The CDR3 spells CASSRIDRDISGELFF. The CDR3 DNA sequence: TGTGCCAGCTCCCGCATCGACAGGGATATCTCCGGGGAGCTGTTTTTT.